This is a list of T cell receptor beta chains from one sample in a study of T cell repertoires in aging, cancer and after chemotherapy. TCRdb fed the multiplex PCR reads into MiXCR, producing one record per CDR3 protein. The table records roughly 2,900 distinct CDR3 sequences, approximately 30% of them present only once. Input material: blood. These receptors were obtained from a human donor with a solid tumor. CDR3s include the opening cysteine and the closing phenylalanine or tryptophan. The D gene is left open where the match is weak. For some rows the clone size is stated as once, few or many, or as a class when expanded; others skip it.

>TRBJ2-7|.|TRBD2|TRBV20-1
TGCAGTGCGCCTCACCCCGGGACTAGCGGGAGATGGGAGTCCTACGAGCAGTACTTC
CSAPHPGTSGRWESYEQYF
>TRBJ1-1|.|.|TRBV4-1
TGCGCCAGCAGTCACCGAGGCTGGACAGCGAACACTGAAGCTTTCTTT
CASSHRGWTANTEAFF
>TRBJ2-5|once|TRBD1|TRBV10-3
TGTGCCAGCGCAACAGGGGGCTTAGAGACCCAGTACTTC
CASATGGLETQYF
>TRBJ2-3|few|.|TRBV19
TGTGCCAGTAGTAGGAACGGGGCTAGCACAGATACGCAGTATTTT
CASSRNGASTDTQYF
>TRBJ2-7|few|TRBD2|TRBV5-1
TGCGCCAGCAGCTCCCAACGGACTAGCGGGATAGGGGAGAACTACGAGCAGTACTTC
CASSSQRTSGIGENYEQYF
>TRBJ1-1|.|.|TRBV6-1
TGTGCCAGCAGTGAACTAGGGGGATACACTGAAGCTTTCTTT
CASSELGGYTEAFF
>TRBJ2-7|.|.|TRBV24-1
TGTGCCACCAGTGGCTCCGGCACCGAACGCTACGAGCAGTACTTC
CATSGSGTERYEQYF
>TRBJ1-1|.|.|TRBV6-5
TGTGCCAGCAGTTACTTAGGCACTGAAGCTTTCTTT
CASSYLGTEAFF
>TRBJ1-3|medium-sized|.|TRBV6-1
TGTGCCAGCAGGGTAGGCAGGTCTGGAAACACCATATATTTT
CASRVGRSGNTIYF
>TRBJ2-3|few|.|TRBV29-1
TGCAGCGTGAGGGACACAGATACGCAGTATTTT
CSVRDTDTQYF
>TRBJ2-1|.|.|TRBV19
TGTGCCAGTAGTATAGGTAGGACTTACAATGAGCAGTTCTTC
CASSIGRTYNEQFF
>TRBJ1-2|medium-sized|TRBD1|TRBV7-2
TGTGCCAGCAGCTCCCGGACAGGTGGCTACACCTTC
CASSSRTGGYTF
>TRBJ1-1|.|.|TRBV6-5
TGTGCCAGCAGTTATATTGTGAACACTGAAGCTTTCTTT
CASSYIVNTEAFF
>TRBJ1-4|few|.|TRBV7-9
TGTGCCAGCAGTCCCCGCGGGACTAATGAAAAACTGTTTTTT
CASSPRGTNEKLFF
>TRBJ2-3|medium-sized|.|TRBV29-1
TGCAGCGTGAGGGACACAGATACGCAGTTTTTT
CSVRDTDTQFF
>TRBJ1-4|few|TRBD1|TRBV5-4
TGTGCCAGCAGCCCTGACAGGGTTGATGAAAAACTGTTTTTT
CASSPDRVDEKLFF
>TRBJ2-7|large|.|TRBV30
TGTGCCTGGAGTGGGGGGGTTCTCTACGAGCAGTACTTC
CAWSGGVLYEQYF
>TRBJ1-2|.|.|TRBV18
TGTGCCAGCTCACCACTGAGGCAGCCTTGGGAAGGCTACACCTTC
CASSPLRQPWEGYTF
>TRBJ2-7|.|TRBD2|TRBV19
TGTGCCAGTAGTATGCAAACCGCGGGAGGTAGCGGATCCTACGAGCAGTACTTC
CASSMQTAGGSGSYEQYF
>TRBJ2-5|.|.|TRBV30
TGTGCCTGGAGTCGGGGTGGGTTTCAAGAGACCCAGTACTTC
CAWSRGGFQETQYF
>TRBJ2-3|.|TRBD2|TRBV10-1
TGCGCCAGCAGTATACTAGCGGGAGGAGGAACAGATACGCAGTATTTT
CASSILAGGGTDTQYF
>TRBJ1-2|few|.|TRBV20-1
TGCAGTGCTAGTGGCGGGAGTGAAGCCCTTGGCTACACCTTC
CSASGGSEALGYTF
>TRBJ1-1|.|TRBD1|TRBV6-5
TGTGCCAGCAGTTATCAAGGACAGGGGAGAACTGAAGCTTTCTTT
CASSYQGQGRTEAFF
>TRBJ2-3|.|.|TRBV20-1
TGCAGTGCTAGCCCCCCTGGCGAGATCCCCACAGATACGCAGTATTTT
CSASPPGEIPTDTQYF
>TRBJ2-7|medium-sized|TRBD2|TRBV6-1
TGTGCCAGCAGTGCAACTAGCGGGGGAGGTTCCTACGAGCAGTACTTC
CASSATSGGGSYEQYF
>TRBJ2-3|.|TRBD2|TRBV19
TGTGCCAGTAGTAACCAGCGGGGAGGGAGGACAGATACGCAGTATTTT
CASSNQRGGRTDTQYF
>TRBJ2-5|medium-sized|TRBD2|TRBV6-5
TGTGCCAGCAGTTCGCCGGGACTAGCGGGACCACTGAACTTC
CASSSPGLAGPLNF
>TRBJ1-5|few|TRBD1|TRBV27
TGTGCCAGCAGCCCGGACAGGGGGCGGCCCCAGCATTTT
CASSPDRGRPQHF
>TRBJ1-2|medium-sized|.|TRBV19
TGTGCCAGTACTCCAGGAGGGAACTATGGCTACACCTTC
CASTPGGNYGYTF
>TRBJ1-2|large|TRBD1|TRBV29-1
TGCAGCGCCGAGGCAGGGGGGTATGGCTACACCTTC
CSAEAGGYGYTF
>TRBJ1-2|large|.|TRBV6-5
TGTGCCAGCAGTTACTCAGAAGCAGAGGGCTACACCTTC
CASSYSEAEGYTF
>TRBJ2-7|few|.|TRBV5-1
TGCGCCAGCAGCCCGGAGGGCAGCCCGAGGGTCCACGAGCAGTACTTC
CASSPEGSPRVHEQYF
>TRBJ2-2|few|TRBD2|TRBV27
TGTGCCAGCAGTTTATTTGGACTAGCGGAGAGGGGCCCCGGGGAGCTGTTTTTT
CASSLFGLAERGPGELFF
>TRBJ1-1|medium-sized|.|TRBV29-1
TGCAGCGCCGACGGACGGATGAACACTGAAGCTTTCTTT
CSADGRMNTEAFF
>TRBJ1-6|few|.|TRBV5-1
TGCGCCAGCAGCGGTGGGAGTAGTAATTCACCCCTCCACTTT
CASSGGSSNSPLHF
>TRBJ2-5|few|.|TRBV29-1
TGCAGCGTCGAGAAAATGACAGGTTTCGGGGAGACCCAGTACTTC
CSVEKMTGFGETQYF
>TRBJ2-7|.|TRBD2|TRBV19
TGTGCCAGTAGTATAGTAGGGAGGGAAGAGCAGTACTTC
CASSIVGREEQYF
>TRBJ1-3|few|TRBD1|TRBV20-1
TGCAGTGCTAGAGTGGGGTCAGGGGGCCCGAACACCATATATTTT
CSARVGSGGPNTIYF
>TRBJ1-1|few|.|TRBV20-1
TGCAGTGCTGATGGTCTGGGCACTGAAGCTTTCTTT
CSADGLGTEAFF
>TRBJ2-5|.|.|TRBV7-3
TGTGCCAGCAGCTTAACTGGTAGGGCCGGGGAGACCCAGTACTTC
CASSLTGRAGETQYF
>TRBJ2-1|.|.|TRBV20-1
TGCAGTGCTAGTTTCCAGGGGGGAGCAGGTGAGCAGTTCTTC
CSASFQGGAGEQFF
>TRBJ2-2|.|.|TRBV9
TGTGCCAGCAGCGTAGACTACACCGGGGAGCTGTTTTTT
CASSVDYTGELFF
>TRBJ1-1|few|.|TRBV6-1
TGTGCCAGCAGTGACCGGGGGTATGGGGCTGAAGCTTTCTTT
CASSDRGYGAEAFF
>TRBJ2-1|.|.|TRBV7-7
TGTGCTAGCAGCCCCCGCGTCGCGAATGAGCAGTTCTTC
CASSPRVANEQFF
>TRBJ2-3|.|TRBD2|TRBV20-1
TGCAGTGAGAGGAGCGGGAGAGGCGCAGATACGCAGTATTTT
CSERSGRGADTQYF
>TRBJ2-5|.|.|TRBV20-1
TGCAGTGCAAGATGGGGGGTAGTTGAGACCCAGTACTTC
CSARWGVVETQYF
>TRBJ2-7|few|TRBD1|TRBV7-3
TGTGCCAGCAGCTTCGGACAGGGAATAGCCTACGAGCAGTACTTC
CASSFGQGIAYEQYF
>TRBJ1-2|large|.|TRBV30
TGTGCCTGGGGGGCCGGAGCACGGACCTATGGCTACACCTTC
CAWGAGARTYGYTF
>TRBJ1-2|once|TRBD1|TRBV5-6
TGTGCCAGCAGCCAGGGGACAGGGGAACTTTTTTGGAGGGGCTACACCTTC
CASSQGTGELFWRGYTF
>TRBJ2-5|.|TRBD1|TRBV19
TGTGCCAGTAACCGGGACAGAGGATCCAAGAGGGGTCAGTACTTC
CASNRDRGSKRGQYF
>TRBJ1-2|.|.|TRBV21-1
TGTGCCAGCAGCAAAGTCGGGGTCCCGGGCTACACCTTC
CASSKVGVPGYTF
>TRBJ1-6|few|.|TRBV20-1
TGCAGTGCTAGATTTAAGGGAGAAAACTCACCCCTCCACTTT
CSARFKGENSPLHF
>TRBJ1-2|few|.|TRBV19
TGTGCCAGCCGATATAGGGGGGAAGGCTACACCTTC
CASRYRGEGYTF
>TRBJ2-7|.|.|TRBV18
TGTGCCAGCTCACCGGTCGCATTAGGCGAGCAGTACTTC
CASSPVALGEQYF
>TRBJ2-1|.|.|TRBV12-3/TRBV12-4
TGTGCCAGTTCGGGGAGCCATCCCGCCCTCCAGTTCTTC
CASSGSHPALQFF